This T cell receptor beta chain was obtained from a study of blood T cell repertoires in COVID-19. Only in-frame clones appear in the TCRdb table, and some are missing; sequencing was by immunoSEQ multiplex PCR. The profile shows 120,000 to 150,000 clones, 70% to 90% of them singletons. The CDR3 runs to 15 residues. Germline CDR1 and CDR2: MNHEY and SVGAGI. Trimming took 2 bases from V and 0 from J, leaving 10 bases between them. Sequences were obtained from peripheral blood. This receptor was taken from an older woman with COVID-19, enrolled during active disease. The V call is TRBV6-5, the J call TRBJ1-1; D is unresolved. CDR3 residues: CASSYTSPMNTEAFF. The CDR3 DNA follows: TGTGCCAGCAGTTACACCTCCCCTATGAACACTGAAGCTTTCTTT.